A selection of T cell receptor beta chains follows, all from one sample in a study of blood T cell repertoires in COVID-19. Profiling relied on immunoSEQ multiplex PCR, and the TCRdb table lists in-frame clones only, not all of them. There are about 53,000 clones in the sample; more than 60% occur only once, and just under 15% lies in the top ten. The sample taken for sequencing was peripheral blood. Receptors were obtained from a human donor with active or convalescent COVID-19. The donor label of this sample is uncertain. Both conserved end residues are part of each CDR3. The order of the fields is clone size, V gene, J gene, D gene, CDR3 DNA, CDR3 protein. A D gene is named only where the DNA matches it firmly. Not all rows give a size; the values are once, few, many and, for expanded clones, a class.

>.|TRBV9|TRBJ2-1|TRBD2
TGTGCCAGCAGCTTAAGCGGGGGCTCCTACAATGAGCAGTTCTTC
CASSLSGGSYNEQFF
>.|TRBV11-3|TRBJ2-5|TRBD2
TGTGCCAGCAGTCGACTAGCTGGAGAGACCCAGTACTTC
CASSRLAGETQYF
>few|TRBV5-1|TRBJ2-2|TRBD2
TGCGCCAGCAGCTTTCTAGCGGGAGGGTCCGAGGTGGAGCTGTTTTTT
CASSFLAGGSEVELFF
>.|TRBV5-1|TRBJ2-7|TRBD1
TGCGCCAGCAGCAGGACAGGGAACTACGAGCAGTACTTC
CASSRTGNYEQYF
>.|TRBV6-5|TRBJ1-2|TRBD1
TGTGCCAGCAGTTACGGGACAGGGGTTTATGGCTACACCTTC
CASSYGTGVYGYTF
>.|TRBV30|TRBJ1-1|.
TGTGCCTGGAGTGCACAGGCGCTTTCTGAAGCTTTCTTT
CAWSAQALSEAFF
>.|TRBV9|TRBJ2-1|TRBD2
TGTGCCAGCAGCGTAGGGACTAGCTATGAGCAGTTCTTC
CASSVGTSYEQFF
>few|TRBV6-5|TRBJ1-6|TRBD1
TGTGCCAGCAGTAATACAGGGGGAGGTTCACCCCTCCACTTT
CASSNTGGGSPLHF
>.|TRBV5-3|TRBJ1-1|.
TGTGCCAGAAGCTTGGCCTTAGCAAACACTGAAGCTTTCTTT
CARSLALANTEAFF
>.|TRBV7-2|TRBJ2-3|TRBD2
TGTGCCAGCAGCTTCGGCCTAGCGGGACCAGATACGCAGTATTTT
CASSFGLAGPDTQYF
>.|TRBV7-2|TRBJ2-5|TRBD1
TGTGCCAGCAGCTTACGGACAGGCCAAGAGACCCAGTACTTC
CASSLRTGQETQYF
>.|TRBV10-3|TRBJ2-2|TRBD1
TGTGCCATCAGGTCCGGGACAGGGCGTGATTACACCGGGGAGCTGTTTTTT
CAIRSGTGRDYTGELFF
>.|TRBV4-1|TRBJ2-3|.
TGCGCCAGCAGGGACTCTTCAGATACGCAGTATTTT
CASRDSSDTQYF
>.|TRBV11-3|TRBJ2-2|TRBD2
TGTGCCAGCAGCTTAGTCGGCGGGAGGGCCGCCGGGGAGCTGTTTTTT
CASSLVGGRAAGELFF
>once|TRBV30|TRBJ1-2|.
TGTGCCTGGAGTCCAGGGTTAACTAACTATGGCTACACCTTC
CAWSPGLTNYGYTF
>.|TRBV10-2|TRBJ1-1|.
TGCGCCAGCAGTCGCCAGGGGATAGGGACTGAAGCTTTCTTT
CASSRQGIGTEAFF
>.|TRBV5-1|TRBJ1-1|TRBD1
TGCGCCAGCAGCAGCTGGGGACAGGGCAACACTGAAGCTTTCTTT
CASSSWGQGNTEAFF
>few|TRBV5-4|TRBJ2-2|TRBD2
TGTGCCAGCAGCCTAGCGGGAGGAGTAGGCGGGGAGCTGTTTTTT
CASSLAGGVGGELFF
>few|TRBV6-5|TRBJ1-2|.
TGTGCCGGTAGAGTCTCTAACTATGGCTACACCTTC
CAGRVSNYGYTF
>.|TRBV4-3|TRBJ2-3|.
TGCGCCAGCAGCCGAAGCCCGGCAGATACGCAGTATTTT
CASSRSPADTQYF
>.|TRBV7-3|TRBJ2-3|TRBD2
TGTGCCAGCAGCTCCTCTAGCGGGAAATCCGATACGCAGTATTTT
CASSSSSGKSDTQYF
>.|TRBV9|TRBJ2-5|TRBD2
TGTGCCAGCACGCCCCAGCGGGAGGGAGAGACCCAGTACTTC
CASTPQREGETQYF
>once|TRBV3-1/TRBV3-2|TRBJ2-2|.
TGTGCCAGCAGCCAAACCGGGACACGCAACACCGGGGAGCTGTTTTTT
CASSQTGTRNTGELFF
>.|TRBV28|TRBJ2-7|.
TGTGCCAGCAAACAGGGATCCTACGAGCAGTACTTC
CASKQGSYEQYF
>.|TRBV18|TRBJ2-7|.
TGTGCCAGCTCACCCCGGGACACCACCTACGAGCAGTACTTC
CASSPRDTTYEQYF
>.|TRBV18|TRBJ1-5|TRBD1
TGTGCCAGCTCACCATCCCCCGCAGGGGGGACGGGCCCCCAGCATTTT
CASSPSPAGGTGPQHF
>.|TRBV12-3/TRBV12-4|TRBJ1-1|.
TGTGCCAGCAGTCGGATACAGGGTGAAGCTTTCTTT
CASSRIQGEAFF
>.|TRBV5-1|TRBJ2-5|TRBD1
TGCGCCAGCAGCTCCGGACAGGGGGAGACCCAGTACTTC
CASSSGQGETQYF
>.|TRBV30|TRBJ2-7|.
TGTGCCTGGAGGCTACGCGGGGCAGGAAGCGAGCAGTACTTC
CAWRLRGAGSEQYF
>once|TRBV27|TRBJ2-7|TRBD2
TGTGCCAGCAGTCAATGGGGGGGAAGCTCCTACGAGCAGTACTTC
CASSQWGGSSYEQYF
>.|TRBV5-4|TRBJ2-5|TRBD2
TGTGCCAGCAGCCAGGGGCTAGCGGGAGGGCCAGAGACCCAGTACTTC
CASSQGLAGGPETQYF
>once|TRBV4-3|TRBJ2-7|.
TGCGCCAGCAGCCAAGGTACACAGGGTAGTCTCTACGAGCAGTACTTC
CASSQGTQGSLYEQYF
>.|TRBV7-9|TRBJ1-1|TRBD1
TGTGCCAGCAGCGTCAACCAGGGGGCAGTGAGACGGACTGAAGCTTTCTTT
CASSVNQGAVRRTEAFF
>.|TRBV5-8|TRBJ1-6|TRBD1
TGTGCCAGCAGTCCCGGGACAGGGTCCGGTTCACCCCTCCACTTT
CASSPGTGSGSPLHF
>.|TRBV4-1|TRBJ1-2|.
TGCGCCAGCAGCCAAGATCGTCGGAGAAGCTATGGCTACACCTTC
CASSQDRRRSYGYTF
>.|TRBV11-2|TRBJ1-5|.
TGTGCCAGCAGCCGACAGGCTAGCAATCAGCCCCAGCATTTT
CASSRQASNQPQHF
>few|TRBV29-1|TRBJ2-7|.
TGCAGCGTGCGGGGCATTACCTACGAGCAGTACTTC
CSVRGITYEQYF
>.|TRBV18|TRBJ1-2|TRBD1
TGTGCCAGCTCACCCAGACAGGGGGAAGGCTACACCTTC
CASSPRQGEGYTF
>.|TRBV3-1/TRBV3-2|TRBJ2-7|TRBD2
TGTGCCAGCAGCCAAGATCGGGGGGGCCCACCCAGAGCCTTAGGCTCCGAGCAGTACTTC
CASSQDRGGPPRALGSEQYF
>few|TRBV27|TRBJ2-7|TRBD1
TGTGCCAGCAGTTTACGACCGACAGGGACCCGCTCCTACGAGCAGTACTTC
CASSLRPTGTRSYEQYF
>few|TRBV2|TRBJ1-5|.
TGTGCCAGCAGTCAACAGGTGAACAATCAGCCCCAGCATTTT
CASSQQVNNQPQHF
>.|TRBV6-5|TRBJ1-1|.
TGTGCCAGCAGAGGCCTGGGGGGCACTGAAGCTTTCTTT
CASRGLGGTEAFF
>.|TRBV5-1|TRBJ2-1|.
TGCGCCAGCGCGCACGGGCGCCCGACAGACTCCTACAATGAGCAGTTCTTC
CASAHGRPTDSYNEQFF
>.|TRBV6-5|TRBJ2-1|TRBD2
TGTGCCAGCAGGGGACTAGCGGCCTACAATGAGCAGTTCTTC
CASRGLAAYNEQFF
>few|TRBV2|TRBJ1-3|.
TGTGCCAGCAGACCTCAAGGGGGTGGCTCTGGAAACACCATATATTTT
CASRPQGGGSGNTIYF
>few|TRBV18|TRBJ1-6|TRBD1
TGTGCCAGCTCAACTTCAGGGGGCCAGGGATCACCCCTCCACTTT
CASSTSGGQGSPLHF
>.|TRBV7-6|TRBJ2-1|TRBD2
TGTGCCAGCAGCTTAATGGTAGCGGGAGCGGCCTACAATGAGCAGTTCTTC
CASSLMVAGAAYNEQFF
>.|TRBV3-1/TRBV3-2|TRBJ1-6|.
TGTGCCAGCAGCCGGGGGGGCGCGAGTTCACCCCTCCACTTT
CASSRGGASSPLHF
>.|TRBV19|TRBJ1-3|.
TGTGCCAGTATGGGACAACTTCACTCTGGAAACACCATATATTTT
CASMGQLHSGNTIYF
>.|TRBV7-8|TRBJ2-3|TRBD2
TGTGCCAGCAGCTTAGTTCTAGCGGGAGTTAGGACAGATACGCAGTATTTT
CASSLVLAGVRTDTQYF
>.|TRBV6-2/TRBV6-3|TRBJ1-5|.
TGTGCCAGCAGTTGGGGCCAAGGGTTAGGTCAGCCCCAGCATTTT
CASSWGQGLGQPQHF
>.|TRBV7-8|TRBJ2-7|TRBD2
TGTGCCAGCAGCCCGACTCGGACTAGCGGGATTCTCGAGCAGTACTTC
CASSPTRTSGILEQYF
>.|TRBV9|TRBJ2-1|.
TGTGCCAGCAGCGTAGGCTGGAGCTCCTACAATGAGCAGTTCTTC
CASSVGWSSYNEQFF
>.|TRBV6-1|TRBJ1-3|.
TGTGCCAGCAGTGAGTCTAGAGCGTCCTCTGGAAACACCATATATTTT
CASSESRASSGNTIYF